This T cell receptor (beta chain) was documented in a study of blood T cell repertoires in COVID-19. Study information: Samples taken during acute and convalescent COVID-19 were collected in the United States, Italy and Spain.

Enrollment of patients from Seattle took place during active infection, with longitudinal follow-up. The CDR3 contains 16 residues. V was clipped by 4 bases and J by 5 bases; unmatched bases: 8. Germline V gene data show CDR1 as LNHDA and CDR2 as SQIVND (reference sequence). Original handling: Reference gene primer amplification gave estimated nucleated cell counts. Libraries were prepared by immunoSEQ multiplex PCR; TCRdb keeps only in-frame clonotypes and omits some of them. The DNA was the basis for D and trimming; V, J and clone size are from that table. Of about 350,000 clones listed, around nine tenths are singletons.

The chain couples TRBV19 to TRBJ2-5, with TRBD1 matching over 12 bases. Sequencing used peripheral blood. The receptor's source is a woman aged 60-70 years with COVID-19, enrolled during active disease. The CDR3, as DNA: TGTGCCAGTAGTACAAGGGGGACAGGGGGCCTCGAGACCCAGTACTTC. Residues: CASSTRGTGGLETQYF.